These 8 T cell receptor beta chains share one sample of origin, sequenced in a study of OX40 agonist ivuxolimab in advanced cancers. TCRdb's copy holds only in-frame clones and misses some; the assay was immunoSEQ multiplex PCR. This table has 42,000 or so clones, roughly 80% appearing once. Sequencing used CD4+ or CD8+ T cells sorted from blood, obtained in a trial of the OX40 agonist ivuxolimab. These receptors came from an adult with an advanced solid tumor such as melanoma, head and neck, liver or kidney cancer.

This clone rates as medium-sized. J is TRBJ2-5 and V is TRBV19; D is uncertain. Germline CDR1 reads LNHDA; CDR2 reads SQIVND (reference sequence). The CDR3 loop spans 15 amino acids. With 8 bases removed from V and 5 bases from J, the gap between germline ends came to 21 bases. The CDR3 reads CASSLGLGVLETQYF. In DNA, the CDR3 is TGTGCCAGTTCCCTCGGGCTAGGCGTGCTGGAGACCCAGTACTTC.

The chain is built from TRBV6-5 and TRBJ2-7; D remains unclear. The CDR3 is 16 amino acids. Between the trimmed V and J ends, which lost 0 bases and 2 bases, there was a span of 14 bases. Germline CDR1 MNHEY, CDR2 SVGAGI. The CDR3 DNA follows: TGTGCCAGCAGTTACTCTCCAACCGACAAAACCTACGAGCAGTACTTC. The encoded protein is CASSYSPTDKTYEQYF.

The V gene is TRBV5-1, the J gene TRBJ2-7, with 7 positions matching TRBD2. J was trimmed by 4 bases and V by 4 bases; bases with no gene match: 14. The CDR3 is 16 amino acids. Per the germline V gene, CDR1 is SGHRS and CDR2 is YFSETQ. This CDR3 reads CASSPATSFSPYEQYF. The CDR3 nucleotides are TGCGCCAGCAGCCCAGCGACTAGCTTTTCCCCTTACGAGCAGTACTTC.

The rearrangement links TRBV6-5 to TRBJ2-1, with 9 bases fitting TRBD1. Germline V gives CDR1 MNHEY, CDR2 SVGAGI. Trimming took 2 bases from V and 8 from J; bases not matched to a gene: 7. This CDR3 spans 15 amino acids. CDR3 protein: CASSYPGQGRDEQFF. The CDR3 coding sequence is TGTGCCAGCAGTTACCCGGGACAGGGAAGGGATGAGCAGTTCTTC.

V gene TRBV7-8 combines with J gene TRBJ2-1; 9 positions agree with TRBD2. The CDR3 loop spans 17 amino acids. The germline V gene encodes CDR1 SGHVS and CDR2 FQNEAQ. Trimming took 5 bases from V and 0 from J; bases not matched to a gene: 8. The CDR3 spells CASSRRLAVLSYNEQFF. DNA for the CDR3: TGTGCCAGCAGCCGCAGACTAGCGGTCCTCTCCTACAATGAGCAGTTCTTC.

The chain carries TRBV11-1 and TRBJ2-3; D may correspond to TRBD1 or TRBD2 (6 bases each). The CDR3 spans 15 residues. CDR1 and CDR2 (germline): SGHAT, FQDESV (reference sequence). V gave up 2 bases and J gave up 2 bases, with 11 bases separating them. CDR3 loop: CASSLKGGSTDTQYF. The CDR3 bases are TGTGCCAGCAGCTTAAAGGGGGGCTCCACAGATACGCAGTATTTT. The full variable domain, its missing parts supplied by reference TRBV11-1 and TRBJ2-3, is EAEVAQSPRYKITEKSQAVAFWCDPISGHATLYWYRQILGQGPELLVQFQDESVVDDSQLPKDRFSAERLKGVDSTLKIQPAELGDSAMYLCASSLKGGSTDTQYFGPGTRLTVL.

This clone was counted only a few times. The rearrangement uses TRBV28 and TRBJ1-1; D gene ambiguous. The CDR3 is 14 residues long. Per the germline V gene, CDR1 is MDHEN and CDR2 is SYDVKM. Between the trimmed V and J ends, which lost 5 bases and 5 bases, there was a span of 15 bases. The CDR3 sequence: CASSKLWAGTEAFF. The CDR3 DNA follows: TGTGCCAGCAGTAAGCTCTGGGCCGGGACTGAAGCTTTCTTT. The variable domain in full, completed from reference TRBV28 and TRBJ1-1, reads DVKVTQSSRYLVKRTGEKVFLECVQDMDHENMFWYRQDPGLGLRLIYFSYDVKMKEKGDIPEGYSVSREKKERFSLILESASTNQTSMYLCASSKLWAGTEAFFGQGTRLTVV.

This clone was seen a single time. V usage is TRBV6-1 and J usage is TRBJ1-2; D perhaps matches TRBD1 (5 bases). The CDR3 runs to 14 residues. With 7 bases removed from V and 4 bases from J, the gap between germline ends came to 16 bases. The germline V gene has CDR1 MNHNS and CDR2 SASEGT. The CDR3 DNA follows: TGTGCCAGCATTGACAGAGTGTTGGGCTATGGCTACACCTTC. Its translation: CASIDRVLGYGYTF.